This is a list of T cell receptor beta chains from one sample in a study of blood T cell repertoires in COVID-19. Sequencing was performed with immunoSEQ multiplex PCR; in TCRdb, only in-frame clones are kept and a portion is missing. The table has some 260,000 clones, 70% to 90% seen once. The sample consisted of PBMCs or T cells enriched from blood (not recorded which). These receptors were taken from a man between 40 and 49 years old who had recovered from COVID-19. CDR3s include the opening cysteine and the closing phenylalanine or tryptophan. Not all rows give a size; the values are once, few, many and, for expanded clones, a class.

v_gene | abundance | CDR3aa
TRBV28 | once | CASSARTSGRGEQYF
TRBV11-2 | once | CASSLTLTTGELFF
TRBV27 | few | CASRGQGGNTEAFF
TRBV7-8 | NA | CASSLKDTGGAFF
TRBV25-1 | NA | CASSESGTGLTQYF
TRBV30 | NA | CAWGRLRMNTEAFF
TRBV6-1 | NA | CASSENRVPGNEQFF
TRBV18 | NA | CASSPVISSYNEQFF
TRBV4-1 | NA | CASSHPRPKTGTAYEQYF
TRBV5-5 | once | CASSLGTGGLYGYTF
TRBV19 | NA | CASSIGRGAHQPQHF
TRBV5-1 | NA | CASRSSGSVYNEQFF
TRBV12-3/TRBV12-4 | NA | CASLTGNTEAFF
TRBV6-5 | NA | CASSTGQGNNSPLHF
TRBV28 | NA | CASTPAPGDSYEQYF
TRBV7-9 | once | CASSFPSGGVPDTQYF
TRBV4-3 | NA | CASSQRGGGELFF
TRBV12-3/TRBV12-4 | once | CASSLSGDQPQHF
TRBV5-1 | NA | CASSFDRSREKLFF
TRBV19 | NA | CPLNTDPNEKLFF
TRBV18 | NA | CASSPHRVGLGVSYEQYF
TRBV27 | NA | CASSSQGGLEEKLFF
TRBV3-1/TRBV3-2 | NA | CASSQDARRHGELFF
TRBV27 | few | CASSFDRLSPQHF
TRBV18 | NA | CASSGGDRGRNSPLHF
TRBV5-1 | NA | CASSLDVTGVGNTIYF
TRBV29-1 | NA | CSVEEVRLGTGLETQYF
TRBV29-1 | NA | CSAGQGGGPQHF
TRBV12-3/TRBV12-4 | NA | CASRQGLTGELFF
TRBV5-1 | NA | CASSLGTGLYNEQFF
TRBV10-3 | NA | CATGLYYNEQFF
TRBV30 | NA | CAWSRQGETQYF
TRBV9 | NA | CASSVAGQGVNYGYTF
TRBV4-3 | NA | CASSHPVVSGGTDTQYF
TRBV5-1 | NA | CASSLVGSGHEQFF
TRBV2 | NA | CASSEWASGNNEQFF
TRBV10-3 | NA | CAISEFSGSQETQYF
TRBV18 | NA | CASSPRDYQSPSTDTQYF
TRBV9 | few | CASSETGGAQGYTF
TRBV30 | NA | CAWSVREGEKLFF
TRBV11-2 | few | CASSLDQNNSPLHF
TRBV29-1 | NA | CSVGLRQDFDTEAFF
TRBV9 | few | CASSVGGDYGYTF
TRBV7-9 | few | CASSLAEGGEKLFF
TRBV20-1 | NA | CSASGTNSPSSYNEQFF
TRBV27 | NA | CASRTGTGTGELFF
TRBV29-1 | NA | CSVDRALNTEAFF
TRBV19 | NA | CASNRRQLNSPLHF
TRBV7-9 | NA | CASSTPGQGIDTQYF
TRBV7-2 | NA | CASSLFGWGTGDGYTF
TRBV25-1 | NA | CASSGGREKLFF
TRBV12-3/TRBV12-4 | NA | CASGIPTDTQYF